This T cell receptor beta chain was recovered during a study of beta chain features in type 1 diabetes. The CDR3 is 11 residues long. Trimming pared 5 bases from V and 5 bases from J, leaving 6 bases between. Germline values: CDR1 SGHTA, CDR2 FQGNSA. Since all of the isolated RNA was reverse transcribed, expressed TCRB transcripts were what got sequenced. The data were produced by immunoSEQ multiplex PCR, yet TCRdb's version contains in-frame clones alone and is incomplete. The sample includes hundreds of thousands of clones, around a sixth of them seen just once. Without exception, sorted populations had purity beyond 95%. A few counts support this clone.

The rearrangement uses TRBV7-2 and TRBJ1-2, with D hard to call. The source material was naive CD4+ T cells from blood. The origin of this receptor is a man between 18 and 29 years old in good health. The CDR3 region is CASSARYGYTF. The CDR3 DNA reads TGTGCCAGCAGCGCCCGGTATGGCTACACCTTC.